This TCR beta chain stems from a study of T cell repertoires in cytomegalovirus infection. Study outcomes and limitations: CMV-specific TCR beta clonotypes restricted by HLA-C were the ones dominating the ex vivo response. People with CMV and the relevant HLA were identified by cumulative public TCR beta family frequency.

About this clonotype itself: The antigen remains unidentified.

A single record per CDR3 protein comes from TCRdb applying MiXCR to the reads. The table has just under 550,000 distinct CDR3 sequences, 26% seen once. The sample taken for sequencing was PBMCs. This TCR was sampled from a human donor in good health (CMV status not recorded). Some clones in this sample may be carry-over from other donors' samples.

CDR3 in DNA: TGTGCCAGCAGCTTAGCGGGACAGGGTGTTAGCAATCAGCCCCAGCATTTT. Translated, it gives CASSLAGQGVSNQPQHF. The chain carries TRBV11-2 and TRBJ1-5; TRBD1 agrees at 9 bases. The germline gives CDR1 SGHAT, CDR2 FQNNGV. This CDR3 is 17 amino acids long. V was pared by 1 base and J by 0 bases, with 4 bases of the junction left unmatched.